Sequencing of this T cell receptor beta chain was carried out in a study of T cells after yellow fever vaccination. About the study: SMART-Seq v4 Ultra Low Input handled preparation of low-cell-number fractions.

With respect to this clonotype: What it binds is unknown.

Study observations and caveats: Most clones from primary vaccination resurfaced after the booster (about 96% CD4, less than 90% CD8). Peaking faster, on day 5 versus 15, the secondary response was nonetheless weaker.

TCRdb ran MiXCR on the 5' RACE reads and lists one entry per CDR3 protein. The sample records hundreds of thousands of distinct CDR3 sequences, roughly 12% being singletons. Sequences were derived from PBMCs, sampled on the day of the yellow fever booster vaccination. The clonotype originates from a man younger than 40 who received the YFV17D yellow fever vaccine.

The CDR3 protein is CASSFWGRDRGHGEQYF. The DNA of the CDR3 is TGTGCCAGCAGTTTCTGGGGGAGGGACAGGGGACATGGGGAGCAGTACTTC. This chain links TRBV12-3 or TRBV12-4 with TRBJ2-7, with TRBD1 matching 10 bases. The CDR3 spans 17 residues. After removal of 3 bases from V and 7 bases from J, the junction contained 15 bases not matched to a gene.